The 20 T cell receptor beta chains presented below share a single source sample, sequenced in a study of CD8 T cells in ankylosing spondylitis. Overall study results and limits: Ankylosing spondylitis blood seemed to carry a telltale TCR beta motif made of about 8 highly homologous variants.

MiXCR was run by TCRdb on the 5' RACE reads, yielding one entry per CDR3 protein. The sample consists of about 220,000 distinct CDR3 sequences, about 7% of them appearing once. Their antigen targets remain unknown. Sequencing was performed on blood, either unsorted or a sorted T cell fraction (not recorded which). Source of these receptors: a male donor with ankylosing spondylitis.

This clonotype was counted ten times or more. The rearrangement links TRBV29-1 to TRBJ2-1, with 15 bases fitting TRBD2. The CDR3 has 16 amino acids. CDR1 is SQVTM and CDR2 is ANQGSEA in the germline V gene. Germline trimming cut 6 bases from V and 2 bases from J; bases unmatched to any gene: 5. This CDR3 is CSVAGTSGRTYNEQFF. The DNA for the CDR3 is TGCAGCGTCGCCGGGACTAGCGGGAGGACCTACAATGAGCAGTTCTTC.

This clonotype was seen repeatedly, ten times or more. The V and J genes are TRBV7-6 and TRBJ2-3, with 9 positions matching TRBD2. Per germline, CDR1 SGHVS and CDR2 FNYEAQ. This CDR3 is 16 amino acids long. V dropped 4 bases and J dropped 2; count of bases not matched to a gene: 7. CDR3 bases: TGTGCCAGCAGCTCCCTGACTAGCGGTGACACAGATACGCAGTATTTT. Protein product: CASSSLTSGDTDTQYF.

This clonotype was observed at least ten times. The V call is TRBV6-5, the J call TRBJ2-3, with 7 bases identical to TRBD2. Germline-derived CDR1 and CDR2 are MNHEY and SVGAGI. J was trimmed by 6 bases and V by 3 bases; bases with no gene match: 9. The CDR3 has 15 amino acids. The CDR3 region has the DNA TGTGCCAGCAGTTATTGGCCCGGGGAGGGGGATACGCAGTATTTT. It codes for CASSYWPGEGDTQYF.

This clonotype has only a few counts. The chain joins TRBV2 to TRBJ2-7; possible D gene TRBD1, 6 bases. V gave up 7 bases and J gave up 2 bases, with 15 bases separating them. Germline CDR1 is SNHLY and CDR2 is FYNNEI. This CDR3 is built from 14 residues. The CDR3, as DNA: TGTGCCAGCATTTACAGGGTCCTTGCCTACGAGCAGTACTTC. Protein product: CASIYRVLAYEQYF.

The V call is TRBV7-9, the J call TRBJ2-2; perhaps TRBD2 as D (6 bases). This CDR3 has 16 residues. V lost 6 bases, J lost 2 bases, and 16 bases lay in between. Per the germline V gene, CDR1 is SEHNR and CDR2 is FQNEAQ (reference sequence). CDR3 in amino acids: CASSSEGGRNTGELFF. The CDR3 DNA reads TGTGCCAGCAGTTCCGAGGGAGGTCGAAACACCGGGGAGCTGTTTTTT. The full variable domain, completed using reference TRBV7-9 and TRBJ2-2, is DTGVSQNPRHKITKRGQNVTFRCDPISEHNRLYWYRQTLGQGPEFLTYFQNEAQLEKSRLLSDRFSAERPKGSFSTLEIQRTEQGDSAMYLCASSSEGGRNTGELFFGEGSRLTVL.

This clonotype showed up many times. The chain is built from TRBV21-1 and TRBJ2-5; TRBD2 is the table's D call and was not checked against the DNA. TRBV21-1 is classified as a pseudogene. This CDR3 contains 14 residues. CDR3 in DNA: TGTGCCAGCAGCAAGGGACTAGTCGGGGAGACCCAGTACTTC. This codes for CASSKGLVGETQYF.

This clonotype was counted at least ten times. For the CDR3, the DNA is TGTGCCAGCAGCTTGGGCCCTCGCGGAACTGAAGCTTTCTTT. This codes for CASSLGPRGTEAFF. The V gene is TRBV6-1, the J gene TRBJ1-1, with D unresolved. The CDR3 covers 14 residues. CDR1 is MNHNS and CDR2 is SASEGT in the germline V gene. Trimming cost V 6 bases and J 5 bases, with 16 bases left between them.

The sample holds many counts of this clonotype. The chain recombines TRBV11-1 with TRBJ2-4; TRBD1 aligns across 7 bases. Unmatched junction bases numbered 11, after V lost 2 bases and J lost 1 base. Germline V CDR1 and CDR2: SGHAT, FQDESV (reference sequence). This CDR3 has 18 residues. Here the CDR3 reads CASSLTGEVGHAKNIQYF. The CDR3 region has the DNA TGTGCCAGCAGCTTAACAGGGGAAGTCGGGCACGCCAAAAACATTCAGTACTTC. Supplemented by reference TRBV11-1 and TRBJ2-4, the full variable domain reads EAEVAQSPRYKITEKSQAVAFWCDPISGHATLYWYRQILGQGPELLVQFQDESVVDDSQLPKDRFSAERLKGVDSTLKIQPAELGDSAMYLCASSLTGEVGHAKNIQYFGAGTRLSVL.

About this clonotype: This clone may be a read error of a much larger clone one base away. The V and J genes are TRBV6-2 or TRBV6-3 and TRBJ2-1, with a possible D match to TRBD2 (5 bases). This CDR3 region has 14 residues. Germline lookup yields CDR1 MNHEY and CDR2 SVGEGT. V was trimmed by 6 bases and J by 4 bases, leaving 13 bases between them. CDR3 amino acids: CASRIRTQYNEQFF. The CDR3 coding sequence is TGTGCCAGCAGAATCAGGACTCAGTACAATGAGCAGTTCTTC.

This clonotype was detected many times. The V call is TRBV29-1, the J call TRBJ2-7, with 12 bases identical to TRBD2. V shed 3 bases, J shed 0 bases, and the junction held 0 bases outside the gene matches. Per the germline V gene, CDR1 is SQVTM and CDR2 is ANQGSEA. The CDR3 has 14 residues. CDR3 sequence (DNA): TGCAGCGTTGAGGGACTAGCGGGCTCCTACGAGCAGTACTTC. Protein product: CSVEGLAGSYEQYF.

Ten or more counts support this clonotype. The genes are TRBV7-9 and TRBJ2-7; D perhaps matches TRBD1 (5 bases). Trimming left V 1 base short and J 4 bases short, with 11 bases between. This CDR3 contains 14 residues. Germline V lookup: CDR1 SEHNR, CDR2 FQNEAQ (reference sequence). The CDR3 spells CASSLGRSGYEQYF. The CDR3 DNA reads TGTGCCAGCAGCTTAGGAAGGTCAGGGTACGAGCAGTACTTC.

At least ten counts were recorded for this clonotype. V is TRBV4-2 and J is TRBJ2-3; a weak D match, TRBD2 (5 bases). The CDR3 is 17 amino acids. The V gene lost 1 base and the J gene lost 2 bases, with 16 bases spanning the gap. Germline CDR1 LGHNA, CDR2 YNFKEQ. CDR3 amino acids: CASSQGGRRRDTDTQYF. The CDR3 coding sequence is TGTGCCAGCAGCCAAGGAGGTCGAAGACGGGACACAGATACGCAGTATTTT.

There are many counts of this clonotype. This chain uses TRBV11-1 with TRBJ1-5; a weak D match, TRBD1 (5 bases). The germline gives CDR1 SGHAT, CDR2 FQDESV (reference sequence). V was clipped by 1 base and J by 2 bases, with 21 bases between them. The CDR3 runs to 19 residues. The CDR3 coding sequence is TGTGCCAGCAGCTTAGAGGGAACCCAGATTGGGGCGGGCAATCAGCCCCAGCATTTT. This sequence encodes CASSLEGTQIGAGNQPQHF. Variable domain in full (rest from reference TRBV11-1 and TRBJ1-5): EAEVAQSPRYKITEKSQAVAFWCDPISGHATLYWYRQILGQGPELLVQFQDESVVDDSQLPKDRFSAERLKGVDSTLKIQPAELGDSAMYLCASSLEGTQIGAGNQPQHFGDGTRLSIL.

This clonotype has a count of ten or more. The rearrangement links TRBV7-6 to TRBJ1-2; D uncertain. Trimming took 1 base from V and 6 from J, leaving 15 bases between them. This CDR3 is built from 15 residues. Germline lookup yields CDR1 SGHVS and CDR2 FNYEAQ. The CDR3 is CASSLEGGRGHGYTF. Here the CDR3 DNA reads TGTGCCAGCAGCTTAGAGGGCGGACGTGGCCATGGCTACACCTTC. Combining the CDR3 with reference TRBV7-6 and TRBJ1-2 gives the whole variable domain GAGVSQSPRYKVTKRGQDVALRCDPISGHVSLYWYRQALGQGPEFLTYFNYEAQQDKSGLPNDRFSAERPEGSISTLTIQRTEQRDSAMYRCASSLEGGRGHGYTFGSGTRLTVV.

The CDR3 here is CASGQGGTGELFF. CDR3 nucleotide sequence: TGTGCCTCCGGACAGGGCGGCACCGGGGAGCTGTTTTTT. The J gene is TRBJ2-2, the V gene TRBV6-1, with TRBD1 identical over 8 bases. This CDR3 comprises 13 residues. The ends lost 11 bases at V and 4 bases at J; junction bases unmatched: 6. In germline, CDR1 is MNHNS, CDR2 SASEGT.

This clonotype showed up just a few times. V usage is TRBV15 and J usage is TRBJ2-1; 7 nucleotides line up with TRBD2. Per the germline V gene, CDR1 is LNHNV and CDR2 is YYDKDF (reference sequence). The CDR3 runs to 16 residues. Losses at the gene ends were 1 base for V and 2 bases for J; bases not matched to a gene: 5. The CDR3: CATSRGASGTYNEQFF. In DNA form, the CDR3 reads TGTGCCACCAGCAGAGGGGCTAGCGGCACCTACAATGAGCAGTTCTTC.

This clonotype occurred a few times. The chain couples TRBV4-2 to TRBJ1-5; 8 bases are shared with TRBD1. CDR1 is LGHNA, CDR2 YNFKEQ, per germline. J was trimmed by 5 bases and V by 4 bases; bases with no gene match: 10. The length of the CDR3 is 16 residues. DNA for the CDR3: TGTGCCAGCAGCCTATCGACAGGGGCGTCACATCAGCCCCAGCATTTT. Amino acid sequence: CASSLSTGASHQPQHF.

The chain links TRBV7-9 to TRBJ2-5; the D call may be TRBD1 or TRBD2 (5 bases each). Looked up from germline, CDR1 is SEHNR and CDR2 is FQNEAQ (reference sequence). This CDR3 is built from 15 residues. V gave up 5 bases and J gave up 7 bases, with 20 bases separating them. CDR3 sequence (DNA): TGTGCCAGCAGCGCCCGCCACGGGGCTCGTTTGACCCAGTACTTC. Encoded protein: CASSARHGARLTQYF.

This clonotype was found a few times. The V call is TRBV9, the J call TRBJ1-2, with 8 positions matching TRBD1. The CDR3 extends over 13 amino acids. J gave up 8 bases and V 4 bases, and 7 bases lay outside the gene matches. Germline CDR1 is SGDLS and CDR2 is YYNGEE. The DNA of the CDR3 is TGTGCCAGCAGCTTCGGGACAGGAGGAGGCTACACCTTC. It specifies CASSFGTGGGYTF.

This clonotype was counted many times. This chain's CDR3 is CASSPLTYGYTF. The CDR3 DNA is TGTGCCAGCAGCCCATTAACCTATGGCTACACCTTC. The chain uses TRBV7-9 and TRBJ1-2; D is uncertain. Germline CDR1 is SEHNR and CDR2 is FQNEAQ (reference sequence). CDR3 length: 12 residues. Trimming stripped 5 bases from V and 4 bases from J, with 8 bases between.